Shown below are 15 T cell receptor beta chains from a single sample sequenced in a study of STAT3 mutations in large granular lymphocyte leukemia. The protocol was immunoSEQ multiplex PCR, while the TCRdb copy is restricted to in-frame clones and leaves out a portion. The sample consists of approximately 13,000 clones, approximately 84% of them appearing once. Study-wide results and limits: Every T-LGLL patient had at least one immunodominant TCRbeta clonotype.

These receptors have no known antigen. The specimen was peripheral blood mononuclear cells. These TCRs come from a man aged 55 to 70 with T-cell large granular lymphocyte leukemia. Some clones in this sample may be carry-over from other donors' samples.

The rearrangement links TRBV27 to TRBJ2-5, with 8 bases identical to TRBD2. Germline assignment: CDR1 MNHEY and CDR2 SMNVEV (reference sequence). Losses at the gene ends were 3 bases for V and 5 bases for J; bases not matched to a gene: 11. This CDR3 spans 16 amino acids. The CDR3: CASSFLRGGRGETQYF. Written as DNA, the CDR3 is TGTGCCAGCAGTTTCCTTCGGGGGGGGCGCGGGGAGACCCAGTACTTC.

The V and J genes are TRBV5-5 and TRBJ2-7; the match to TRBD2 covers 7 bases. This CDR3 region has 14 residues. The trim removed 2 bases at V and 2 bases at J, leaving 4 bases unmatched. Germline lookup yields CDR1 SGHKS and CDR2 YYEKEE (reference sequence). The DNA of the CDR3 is TGTGCCAGCAGCTTTGGGACTACGGCCTACGAGCAGTACTTC. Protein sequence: CASSFGTTAYEQYF.

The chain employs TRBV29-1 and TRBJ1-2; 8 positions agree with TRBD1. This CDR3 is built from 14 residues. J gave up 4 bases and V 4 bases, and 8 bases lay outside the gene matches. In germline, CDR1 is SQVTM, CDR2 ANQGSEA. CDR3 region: CSVGKTGALYGYTF. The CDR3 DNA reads TGCAGCGTTGGAAAGACAGGGGCTCTCTATGGCTACACCTTC.

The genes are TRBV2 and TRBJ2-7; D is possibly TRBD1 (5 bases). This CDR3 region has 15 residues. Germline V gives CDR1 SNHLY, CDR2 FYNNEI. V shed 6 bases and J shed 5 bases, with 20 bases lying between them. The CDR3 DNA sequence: TGTGCCAGCAGCGGTCGTTGGCAGGGCGCCGACGAGCAGTACTTC. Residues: CASSGRWQGADEQYF.

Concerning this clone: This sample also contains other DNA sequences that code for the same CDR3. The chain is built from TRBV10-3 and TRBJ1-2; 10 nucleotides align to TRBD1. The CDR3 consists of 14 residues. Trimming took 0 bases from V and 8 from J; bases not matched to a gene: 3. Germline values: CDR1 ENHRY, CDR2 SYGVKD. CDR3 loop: CAISESGQGSGYTF. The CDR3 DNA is TGTGCCATCAGTGAGTCGGGACAGGGGAGCGGCTACACCTTC.

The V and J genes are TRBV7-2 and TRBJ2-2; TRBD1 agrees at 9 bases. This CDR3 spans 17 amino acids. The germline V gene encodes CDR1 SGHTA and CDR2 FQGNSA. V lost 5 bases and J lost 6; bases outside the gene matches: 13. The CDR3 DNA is TGTGCCAGCAGCCGGGACAGGGTAGAGGTATATGCCGGGGAGCTGTTTTTT. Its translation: CASSRDRVEVYAGELFF. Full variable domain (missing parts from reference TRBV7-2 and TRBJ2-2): GAGVSQSPSNKVTEKGKDVELRCDPISGHTALYWYRQSLGQGLEFLIYFQGNSAPDKSGLPSDRFSAERTGGSVSTLTIQRTQQEDSAVYLCASSRDRVEVYAGELFFGEGSRLTVL.

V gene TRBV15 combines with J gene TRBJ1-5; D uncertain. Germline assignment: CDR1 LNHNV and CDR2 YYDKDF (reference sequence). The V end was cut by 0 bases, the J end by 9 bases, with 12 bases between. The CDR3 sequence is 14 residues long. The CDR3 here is CATSREQRGPPQHF. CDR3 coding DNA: TGTGCCACCAGCAGAGAACAACGAGGTCCGCCCCAGCATTTT.

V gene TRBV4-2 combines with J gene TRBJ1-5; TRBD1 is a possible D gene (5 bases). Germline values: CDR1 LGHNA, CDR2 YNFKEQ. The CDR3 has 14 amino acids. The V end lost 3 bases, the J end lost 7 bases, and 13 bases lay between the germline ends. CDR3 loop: CASSHAGVIQPQHF. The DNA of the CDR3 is TGTGCCAGCAGCCACGCGGGGGTGATACAGCCCCAGCATTTT.

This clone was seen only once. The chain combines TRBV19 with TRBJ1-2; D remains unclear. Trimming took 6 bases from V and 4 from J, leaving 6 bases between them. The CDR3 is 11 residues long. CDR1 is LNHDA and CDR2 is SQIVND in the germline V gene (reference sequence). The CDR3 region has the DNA TGTGCCAGTAGGACCCCCTATGGCTACACCTTC. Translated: CASRTPYGYTF.

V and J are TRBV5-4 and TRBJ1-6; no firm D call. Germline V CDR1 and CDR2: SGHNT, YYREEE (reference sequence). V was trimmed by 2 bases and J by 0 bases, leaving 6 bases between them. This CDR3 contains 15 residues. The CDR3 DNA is TGTGCCAGCAGCTTCGGGAGCTCCTATAATTCACCCCTCCACTTT. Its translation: CASSFGSSYNSPLHF.

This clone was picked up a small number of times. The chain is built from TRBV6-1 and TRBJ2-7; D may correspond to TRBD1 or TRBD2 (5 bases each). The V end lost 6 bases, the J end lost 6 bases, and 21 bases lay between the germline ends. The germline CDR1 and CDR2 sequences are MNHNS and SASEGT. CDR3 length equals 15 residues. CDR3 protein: CASSTKASGDGEQYF. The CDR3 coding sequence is TGTGCCAGCAGCACCAAGGCGAGTGGGGACGGCGAGCAGTACTTC.

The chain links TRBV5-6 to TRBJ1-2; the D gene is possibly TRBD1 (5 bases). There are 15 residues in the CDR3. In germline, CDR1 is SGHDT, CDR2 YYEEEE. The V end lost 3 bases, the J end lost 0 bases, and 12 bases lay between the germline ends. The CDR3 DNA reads TGTGCCAGCAGCTCGGTGAGGGGCCCTAACTATGGCTACACCTTC. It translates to CASSSVRGPNYGYTF. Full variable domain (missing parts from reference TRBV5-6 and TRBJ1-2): DAGVTQSPTHLIKTRGQQVTLRCSPKSGHDTVSWYQQALGQGPQFIFQYYEEEERQRGNFPDRFSGHQFPNYSSELNVNALLLGDSALYLCASSSVRGPNYGYTFGSGTRLTVV.

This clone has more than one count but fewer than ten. The CDR3 protein is CASSYSAGGSGEQYF. The DNA of the CDR3 is TGTGCCAGCAGTTACTCGGCAGGAGGGAGTGGAGAGCAGTACTTC. The V call is TRBV6-6, the J call TRBJ2-7, with a possible D match to TRBD2 (6 bases). Between the trimmed V and J ends, which lost 0 bases and 7 bases, there was a span of 16 bases. The CDR3 is 15 residues long. CDR1 and CDR2 from the germline V gene are MNHNY and SVGAGI (reference sequence).

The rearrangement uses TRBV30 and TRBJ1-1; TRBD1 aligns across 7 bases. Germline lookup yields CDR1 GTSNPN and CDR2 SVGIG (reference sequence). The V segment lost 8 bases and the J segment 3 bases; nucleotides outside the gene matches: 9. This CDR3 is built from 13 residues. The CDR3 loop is CAVTIGTDTEAFF. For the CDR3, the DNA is TGTGCCGTAACCATTGGGACAGACACTGAAGCTTTCTTT.

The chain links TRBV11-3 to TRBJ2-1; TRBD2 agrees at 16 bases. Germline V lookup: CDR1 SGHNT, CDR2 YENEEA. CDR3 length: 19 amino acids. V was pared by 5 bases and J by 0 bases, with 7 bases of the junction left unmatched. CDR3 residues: CASSPGTSGRVLSYNEQFF. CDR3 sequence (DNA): TGTGCCAGCAGCCCCGGGACTAGCGGGAGGGTCCTCTCCTACAATGAGCAGTTCTTC. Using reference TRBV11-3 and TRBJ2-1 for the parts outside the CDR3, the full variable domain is EAGVVQSPRYKIIEKKQPVAFWCNPISGHNTLYWYLQNLGQGPELLIRYENEEAVDDSQLPKDRFSAERLKGVDSTLKIQPAELGDSAVYLCASSPGTSGRVLSYNEQFFGPGTRLTVL.